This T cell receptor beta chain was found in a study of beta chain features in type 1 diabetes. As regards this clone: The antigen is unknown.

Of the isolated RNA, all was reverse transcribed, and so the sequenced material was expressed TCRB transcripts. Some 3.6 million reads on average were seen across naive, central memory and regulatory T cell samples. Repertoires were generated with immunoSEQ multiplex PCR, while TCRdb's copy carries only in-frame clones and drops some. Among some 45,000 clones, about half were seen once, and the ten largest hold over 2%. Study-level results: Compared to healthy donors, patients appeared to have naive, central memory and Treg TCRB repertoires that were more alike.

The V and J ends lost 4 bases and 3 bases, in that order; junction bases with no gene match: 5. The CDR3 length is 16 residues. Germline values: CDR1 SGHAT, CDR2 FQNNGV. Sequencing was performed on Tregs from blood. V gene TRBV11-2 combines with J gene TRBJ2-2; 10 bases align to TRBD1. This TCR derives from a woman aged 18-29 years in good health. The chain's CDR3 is CASSSMTGGDTGELFF. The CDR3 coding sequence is TGTGCCAGCAGCTCAATGACAGGGGGCGACACCGGGGAGCTGTTTTTT. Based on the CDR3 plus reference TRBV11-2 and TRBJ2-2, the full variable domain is EAGVAQSPRYKIIEKRQSVAFWCNPISGHATLYWYQQILGQGPKLLIQFQNNGVVDDSQLPKDRFSAERLKGVDSTLKIQPAKLEDSAVYLCASSSMTGGDTGELFFGEGSRLTVL.